These T cell receptor beta chains were read from a single sample in a study of control samples from healthy donors and cancer patients. Sequencing used immunoSEQ multiplex PCR; TCRdb keeps in-frame clones, though not all of them. The data contain 190,000 or so clones, 85% to 95% of them singletons. The sample taken for sequencing was blood. Source of these receptors: a man between 18 and 29 years old in good health. The CDR3 runs from the conserved cysteine through the conserved F or W. The D gene is left open where the match is weak. A row's size may be missing; if present it is once, few, many or a size class.

V gene: TRBV28; J gene: TRBJ2-6; clone size: NA; D gene: NA; CDR3 protein: CASSFDYFDVLTF; CDR3 DNA: TGTGCCAGCAGTTTTGACTACTTCGACGTCCTGACTTTC
V gene: TRBV2; J gene: TRBJ1-3; clone size: NA; D gene: NA; CDR3 protein: CASSEGAPYSGNTIYF; CDR3 DNA: TGTGCCAGCAGTGAGGGGGCCCCCTACTCTGGAAACACCATATATTTT
V gene: TRBV7-6; J gene: TRBJ1-1; clone size: NA; D gene: TRBD1; CDR3 protein: CASILGQGTEAFF; CDR3 DNA: TGTGCCAGCATCCTGGGACAGGGCACTGAAGCTTTCTTT
V gene: TRBV30; J gene: TRBJ1-1; clone size: NA; D gene: NA; CDR3 protein: CAWSRPGLGDTEAFF; CDR3 DNA: TGTGCCTGGTCGAGACCCGGGCTGGGGGACACTGAAGCTTTCTTT
V gene: TRBV6-5; J gene: TRBJ1-1; clone size: NA; D gene: NA; CDR3 protein: CASSLHYRETEAFF; CDR3 DNA: TGTGCCAGCAGCCTTCATTACAGGGAAACTGAAGCTTTCTTT
V gene: TRBV5-8; J gene: TRBJ2-1; clone size: NA; D gene: NA; CDR3 protein: CASSLEGGVSYNEQFF; CDR3 DNA: TGTGCCAGCAGCCTCGAGGGGGGGGTCTCCTACAATGAGCAGTTCTTC
V gene: TRBV28; J gene: TRBJ1-1; clone size: NA; D gene: TRBD1; CDR3 protein: CASSRTGGWASEAFF; CDR3 DNA: TGTGCCAGCAGTCGAACAGGGGGCTGGGCGTCTGAAGCTTTCTTT
V gene: TRBV18; J gene: TRBJ2-1; clone size: NA; D gene: NA; CDR3 protein: CASSQGFGNEQFF; CDR3 DNA: TGTGCCAGCTCACAAGGTTTTGGCAATGAGCAGTTCTTC
V gene: TRBV18; J gene: TRBJ1-2; clone size: NA; D gene: NA; CDR3 protein: CASSQGFNYGYTF; CDR3 DNA: TGTGCCAGCTCCCAGGGATTTAACTATGGCTACACCTTC
V gene: TRBV5-1; J gene: TRBJ1-6; clone size: many; D gene: NA; CDR3 protein: CASSLEGGSNSPLHF; CDR3 DNA: TGCGCCAGCAGCTTGGAAGGAGGGAGTAATTCACCCCTCCACTTT
V gene: TRBV19; J gene: TRBJ1-2; clone size: once; D gene: TRBD1; CDR3 protein: CASSLTGQGASGYTF; CDR3 DNA: TGTGCCAGTAGTTTGACGGGACAGGGGGCTAGTGGCTACACCTTC
V gene: TRBV14; J gene: TRBJ2-3; clone size: NA; D gene: TRBD2; CDR3 protein: CASSQGYGTSGGASNTQYF; CDR3 DNA: TGTGCCAGCAGCCAAGGATACGGGACTAGCGGGGGGGCCTCAAATACGCAGTATTTT
V gene: TRBV6-1; J gene: TRBJ2-1; clone size: NA; D gene: TRBD2; CDR3 protein: CASSDSGGVVGEQFF; CDR3 DNA: TGTGCCAGCAGTGACAGCGGGGGGGTAGTGGGTGAGCAGTTCTTC
V gene: TRBV7-2; J gene: TRBJ1-6; clone size: NA; D gene: NA; CDR3 protein: CASSSGGLRNSPLHF; CDR3 DNA: TGTGCCAGCAGCTCGGGGGGGTTACGGAATTCACCCCTCCACTTT
V gene: TRBV2; J gene: TRBJ1-1; clone size: NA; D gene: NA; CDR3 protein: CASSVGVPTNTEAFF; CDR3 DNA: TGTGCCAGCAGTGTTGGGGTCCCCACGAACACTGAAGCTTTCTTT
V gene: TRBV10-3; J gene: TRBJ2-6; clone size: NA; D gene: NA; CDR3 protein: CAALEGDGANVLTF; CDR3 DNA: TGTGCCGCCCTCGAGGGGGATGGGGCCAACGTCCTGACTTTC
V gene: TRBV12-3/TRBV12-4; J gene: TRBJ1-1; clone size: NA; D gene: NA; CDR3 protein: CASSLPVNTEAFF; CDR3 DNA: TGTGCCAGCAGTTTACCAGTGAACACTGAAGCTTTCTTT
V gene: TRBV5-1; J gene: TRBJ1-6; clone size: NA; D gene: NA; CDR3 protein: CASSQGGMGSPLHF; CDR3 DNA: TGCGCCAGCAGCCAAGGGGGGATGGGTTCACCCCTCCACTTT
V gene: TRBV29-1; J gene: TRBJ2-7; clone size: NA; D gene: TRBD1; CDR3 protein: CSVYRGSREQYF; CDR3 DNA: TGCAGCGTGTACAGGGGTTCCCGCGAGCAGTACTTC
V gene: TRBV30; J gene: TRBJ1-1; clone size: NA; D gene: NA; CDR3 protein: CAWSSRVQRTEAFF; CDR3 DNA: TGTGCCTGGAGCTCTAGAGTCCAAAGGACTGAAGCTTTCTTT
V gene: TRBV12-3/TRBV12-4; J gene: TRBJ2-1; clone size: NA; D gene: NA; CDR3 protein: CASSLRDNEQFF; CDR3 DNA: TGTGCCAGCAGTTTACGGGATAATGAGCAGTTCTTC
V gene: TRBV7-9; J gene: TRBJ1-6; clone size: NA; D gene: NA; CDR3 protein: CASSLLQGSKREDNSPLHF; CDR3 DNA: TGTGCCAGCAGCTTATTACAGGGAAGCAAAAGGGAGGATAATTCACCCCTCCACTTT
V gene: TRBV5-1; J gene: TRBJ1-3; clone size: NA; D gene: NA; CDR3 protein: CASSLGAGVVGNTIYF; CDR3 DNA: TGCGCCAGCAGCTTGGGTGCGGGGGTAGTTGGAAACACCATATATTTT
V gene: TRBV4-1; J gene: TRBJ2-1; clone size: NA; D gene: NA; CDR3 protein: CASSQEGRGQNEQFF; CDR3 DNA: TGCGCCAGCAGCCAAGAAGGGCGGGGGCAGAATGAGCAGTTCTTC
V gene: TRBV5-1; J gene: TRBJ2-3; clone size: NA; D gene: TRBD2; CDR3 protein: CASSLEGAGGTDTQYF; CDR3 DNA: TGCGCCAGCAGCCTGGAGGGAGCGGGGGGCACAGATACGCAGTATTTT
V gene: TRBV5-5; J gene: TRBJ1-6; clone size: NA; D gene: NA; CDR3 protein: CASSFGQTNSPLHF; CDR3 DNA: TGTGCCAGCAGCTTTGGACAGACGAATTCACCCCTCCACTTT
V gene: TRBV19; J gene: TRBJ1-5; clone size: NA; D gene: NA; CDR3 protein: CASSGGSFSNQPQHF; CDR3 DNA: TGTGCCAGTAGCGGCGGCTCGTTTAGCAATCAGCCCCAGCATTTT
V gene: TRBV15; J gene: TRBJ2-1; clone size: NA; D gene: NA; CDR3 protein: CATSTTPSSYNEQFF; CDR3 DNA: TGTGCCACCAGTACGACCCCGAGCTCCTACAATGAGCAGTTCTTC
V gene: TRBV14; J gene: TRBJ1-1; clone size: NA; D gene: TRBD1; CDR3 protein: CASSRQGEATEAFF; CDR3 DNA: TGTGCCAGCAGCCGACAGGGGGAGGCCACTGAAGCTTTCTTT
V gene: TRBV19; J gene: TRBJ2-3; clone size: NA; D gene: TRBD2; CDR3 protein: CASANTGGADTQYF; CDR3 DNA: TGTGCCAGCGCCAACACGGGGGGGGCAGATACGCAGTATTTT
V gene: TRBV24-1; J gene: TRBJ2-2; clone size: NA; D gene: NA; CDR3 protein: CATSGQPNTGELFF; CDR3 DNA: TGTGCCACCTCAGGGCAGCCGAACACCGGGGAGCTGTTTTTT
V gene: TRBV2; J gene: TRBJ1-2; clone size: NA; D gene: NA; CDR3 protein: CASSAARGRPEGYTF; CDR3 DNA: TGTGCCAGCAGTGCCGCCAGGGGCCGCCCCGAAGGCTACACCTTC
V gene: TRBV19; J gene: TRBJ1-3; clone size: NA; D gene: TRBD1; CDR3 protein: CASSRGQDSGNTIYF; CDR3 DNA: TGTGCCAGTAGTCGCGGACAGGACTCTGGAAACACCATATATTTT
V gene: TRBV6-5; J gene: TRBJ1-4; clone size: NA; D gene: TRBD1; CDR3 protein: CASSRQGANEKLFF; CDR3 DNA: TGTGCCAGCAGTCGACAGGGGGCTAATGAAAAACTGTTTTTT
V gene: TRBV30; J gene: TRBJ2-7; clone size: NA; D gene: TRBD1; CDR3 protein: CAWEDRALDEQYF; CDR3 DNA: TGTGCCTGGGAGGACAGGGCCCTTGACGAGCAGTACTTC
V gene: TRBV10-2; J gene: TRBJ2-3; clone size: NA; D gene: NA; CDR3 protein: CASLGPSGDTQYF; CDR3 DNA: TGCGCCAGCCTGGGACCATCGGGGGATACGCAGTATTTT
V gene: TRBV19; J gene: TRBJ1-2; clone size: NA; D gene: NA; CDR3 protein: CASRRDSANYGYTF; CDR3 DNA: TGTGCCAGTAGAAGGGATTCAGCAAACTATGGCTACACCTTC
V gene: TRBV28; J gene: TRBJ2-3; clone size: NA; D gene: NA; CDR3 protein: CASSSPGQSTDTQYF; CDR3 DNA: TGTGCCAGCAGTTCCCCCGGACAGTCCACAGATACGCAGTATTTT
V gene: TRBV6-5; J gene: TRBJ2-7; clone size: NA; D gene: NA; CDR3 protein: CASSRSRDMVEQYF; CDR3 DNA: TGTGCCAGCAGCCGATCTCGGGATATGGTAGAGCAGTACTTC
V gene: TRBV20-1; J gene: TRBJ2-2; clone size: NA; D gene: NA; CDR3 protein: CSGWLSGELFF; CDR3 DNA: TGCAGTGGGTGGTTGTCCGGGGAGCTGTTTTTT
V gene: TRBV28; J gene: TRBJ1-3; clone size: NA; D gene: TRBD1; CDR3 protein: CASSLPGQTGNTIYF; CDR3 DNA: TGTGCCAGCAGTCTACCGGGACAGACGGGAAACACCATATATTTT
V gene: TRBV18; J gene: TRBJ1-1; clone size: NA; D gene: NA; CDR3 protein: CASSVETAVGEAFF; CDR3 DNA: TGTGCCAGCTCGGTAGAGACGGCGGTGGGTGAAGCTTTCTTT
V gene: TRBV11-3; J gene: TRBJ2-3; clone size: NA; D gene: TRBD1; CDR3 protein: CASSLGRGQRDTQYF; CDR3 DNA: TGTGCCAGCAGCTTGGGTAGGGGGCAGAGAGATACGCAGTATTTT
V gene: TRBV6-1; J gene: TRBJ1-2; clone size: NA; D gene: TRBD1; CDR3 protein: CASSEAPSTGVVYGYTF; CDR3 DNA: TGTGCCAGCAGTGAAGCCCCCTCGACAGGGGTAGTCTATGGCTACACCTTC
V gene: TRBV6-5; J gene: TRBJ1-1; clone size: NA; D gene: NA; CDR3 protein: CASSSPRGLNTEAFF; CDR3 DNA: TGTGCCAGCAGTTCCCCCCGAGGGTTGAACACTGAAGCTTTCTTT
V gene: TRBV4-2; J gene: TRBJ1-1; clone size: NA; D gene: TRBD1; CDR3 protein: CASSQGQGTVTEAFF; CDR3 DNA: TGTGCCAGCAGCCAGGGACAGGGGACGGTCACTGAAGCTTTCTTT